Shown below are 17 T cell receptor beta chains from a single sample sequenced in a study of OX40 agonist ivuxolimab in advanced cancers. Profiled with immunoSEQ multiplex PCR; TCRdb holds only in-frame clones, not every one. The sample carries approximately 76,000 clones, around 90% recorded once. The sample consisted of CD4+ or CD8+ T cells sorted from blood, taken in a trial of the OX40 agonist ivuxolimab. These receptors all stem from an adult with an advanced solid tumor such as melanoma, head and neck, liver or kidney cancer.

This clone was picked up one time. CDR3 DNA sequence: TGTGCCAGCAGCCATGGACAGGACGCGGAAAAACTGTTTTTT. Residues: CASSHGQDAEKLFF. The chain combines TRBV9 with TRBJ1-4; TRBD1 aligns across 7 bases. The length of the CDR3 is 14 residues. After removal of 4 bases from V and 8 bases from J, the junction contained 8 bases not matched to a gene. Germline V CDR1 and CDR2: SGDLS, YYNGEE.

The chain uses TRBV6-5 and TRBJ2-3; D ambiguous. Trimming stripped 2 bases from V and 1 base from J, with 10 bases between. CDR1 and CDR2 from the germline V gene are MNHEY and SVGAGI. The CDR3 spans 15 residues. Here the CDR3 reads CASSYATTGTDTQYF. Written as DNA, the CDR3 is TGTGCCAGCAGTTACGCAACAACTGGCACAGATACGCAGTATTTT.

The V call is TRBV5-1, the J call TRBJ2-7, with TRBD2 as a possible D gene (7 bases). This CDR3 region has 15 residues. The ends were cut back, 4 bases at V and 1 base at J, with 15 bases in the middle. In germline, CDR1 is SGHRS, CDR2 YFSETQ. This CDR3 is CASSTNGGPSYEQYF. CDR3 nucleotide sequence: TGCGCCAGCAGCACTAACGGGGGGCCGTCCTACGAGCAGTACTTC.

The chain has TRBV7-9 and TRBJ2-7, with D perhaps given as TRBD1 or TRBD2 (6 bases each). This CDR3 is 15 amino acids long. The V end was cut by 1 base, the J end by 3 bases, with 13 bases between. Germline lookup yields CDR1 SEHNR and CDR2 FQNEAQ (reference sequence). The CDR3 spells CASSLVVGGHYEQYF. CDR3 bases: TGTGCCAGCAGCTTAGTAGTGGGGGGCCACTACGAGCAGTACTTC.

The chain joins TRBV14 to TRBJ2-3; 11 bases are a match to TRBD2. The V and J ends lost 1 base and 5 bases, in that order; junction bases with no gene match: 2. The CDR3 is made up of 15 amino acids. Looked up from germline, CDR1 is SGHDN and CDR2 is FVKESK. In DNA form, the CDR3 reads TGTGCCAGCAGCCAAGGGGGGACTAGCGGAGATACGCAGTATTTT. The encoded protein is CASSQGGTSGDTQYF.

The chain uses TRBV21-1 and TRBJ2-7; TRBD2 is taken as the D call from the table, unchecked against the DNA. TRBV21-1 constitutes a pseudogene. This CDR3 has 14 amino acids. CDR3 DNA: TGTGCCAGCATCCCCGGGGGGGACGCCGGGGAGCAGTACTTC. Translating gives CASIPGGDAGEQYF.

As for this clone: Other DNA sequences within the sample encode an identical CDR3. This chain links TRBV6-5 with TRBJ1-1; D is ambiguous. Germline V CDR1 and CDR2: MNHEY, SVGAGI. This CDR3 has 14 residues. Trimming pared 0 bases from V and 1 base from J, leaving 6 bases between. The CDR3 coding sequence is TGTGCCAGCAGTTACTCCTTGGGGAACACTGAAGCTTTCTTT. Translated, it gives CASSYSLGNTEAFF.

This rearrangement joins TRBV4-3 to TRBJ2-3; maybe TRBD2 (6 bases). This CDR3 is 16 amino acids long. V shed 0 bases and J shed 9 bases, with 19 bases lying between them. Germline V gene data show CDR1 as LGHNA and CDR2 as YSLEER. CDR3 in DNA: TGCGCCAGCAGCCAAGATGTGCGGGGACCCACTGGGACGCAGTATTTT. Translation gives CASSQDVRGPTGTQYF.

The chain recombines TRBV21-1 with TRBJ2-5; the table gives TRBD1 as D, unverified against the DNA. TRBV21-1 is annotated as a pseudogene. There are 16 residues in the CDR3. The CDR3 reads CASSTLGDRRERTQYF. The CDR3 nucleotides are TGTGCCAGCAGCACACTGGGGGACAGGCGAGAAAGGACCCAGTACTTC.

This clone has only a few counts. V usage is TRBV5-4 and J usage is TRBJ1-2, with D unresolved. V shed 1 base and J shed 8 bases, with 15 bases lying between them. CDR3 length: 14 amino acids. In germline, CDR1 is SGHNT, CDR2 YYREEE (reference sequence). CDR3 in DNA: TGTGCCAGCAGCTTGATGGGTAGTGGGTTCGGCTACACCTTC. Translating gives CASSLMGSGFGYTF.

The chain carries TRBV19 and TRBJ1-3, with D hard to call. The CDR3 spans 16 residues. CDR1 LNHDA and CDR2 SQIVND come from the germline V gene (reference sequence). V gave up 2 bases and J gave up 1 base, with 12 bases separating them. CDR3 DNA: TGTGCCAGTAGTATACGGCCGAGCGTTTCTGGAAACACCATATATTTT. It yields the protein CASSIRPSVSGNTIYF.

The genes are TRBV7-9 and TRBJ1-1, with D tentatively TRBD1 (6 bases). Germline V gives CDR1 SEHNR, CDR2 FQNEAQ (reference sequence). CDR3 length: 15 residues. With 2 bases removed from V and 5 bases from J, the gap between germline ends came to 15 bases. Here the CDR3 DNA reads TGTGCCAGCAGCTTACGTTCACAGGGAGGGACTGAAGCTTTCTTT. This gives the protein CASSLRSQGGTEAFF.

This chain connects TRBV27 to TRBJ2-5, with D tentatively TRBD1 (6 bases). The CDR3 extends over 14 amino acids. V was clipped by 5 bases and J by 5 bases, with 15 bases between them. CDR1 and CDR2 (germline): MNHEY, SMNVEV (reference sequence). For the CDR3, the DNA is TGTGCCAGCAGTGGGGGCAGGGGTGTTGAGACCCAGTACTTC. It specifies CASSGGRGVETQYF.

The V call is TRBV6-5, the J call TRBJ2-7; no reliable D call. Germline V gene lookup returns CDR1 MNHEY and CDR2 SVGAGI. This CDR3 has 16 amino acids. Trimming removed 4 bases at V and 0 bases at J, with 16 bases between. This CDR3 is CASSFPTAQSSYEQYF. The CDR3 nucleotides are TGTGCCAGCAGTTTCCCGACTGCTCAGAGCTCCTACGAGCAGTACTTC.

The gene calls are TRBV7-9 and TRBJ2-1; tentatively, D is TRBD2 (6 bases). The germline V gene has CDR1 SEHNR and CDR2 FQNEAQ (reference sequence). This CDR3 is 14 amino acids long. V lost 5 bases to trimming and J lost 6 bases, with 14 bases between them. CDR3 amino acids: CASSPGDGSNEQFF. In DNA form, the CDR3 reads TGTGCCAGCAGCCCGGGGGACGGAAGCAATGAGCAGTTCTTC. The full variable domain, its missing parts supplied by reference TRBV7-9 and TRBJ2-1, is DTGVSQNPRHKITKRGQNVTFRCDPISEHNRLYWYRQTLGQGPEFLTYFQNEAQLEKSRLLSDRFSAERPKGSFSTLEIQRTEQGDSAMYLCASSPGDGSNEQFFGPGTRLTVL.

The J gene is TRBJ2-5, the V gene TRBV5-1; the D is unclear. Germline lookup yields CDR1 SGHRS and CDR2 YFSETQ. The CDR3 sequence is 15 residues long. V was shortened by 5 bases and J by 1 base, with 15 bases between the two germline ends. DNA of the CDR3: TGCGCCAGCAGATCATTCGCAGGCGGCCAAGAGACCCAGTACTTC. It codes for CASRSFAGGQETQYF.

The CDR3 DNA follows: TGTGCCAGTAGTATAGGGGTACAGACAAGTGGCACCTTC. It encodes CASSIGVQTSGTF. This chain connects TRBV19 to TRBJ1-2; D is ambiguous. V was clipped by 1 base and J by 13 bases, with 16 bases between them. The CDR3 has 13 residues. Germline-derived CDR1 and CDR2 are LNHDA and SQIVND (reference sequence).